This T cell receptor beta chain originates from a study of T cell responses to AZD1222 COVID-19 vaccine. Clones were read by immunoSEQ multiplex PCR, and TCRdb kept only the in-frame ones, dropping some. Of 150,000 to 200,000 clones in the sample, 90% to 95% were seen once. Whole-study findings and limits: Only a handful of AZD1222 recipients tested seropositive at baseline. White British ancestry dominated among donors, who included more females, and clonal diversity was possibly underestimated. Vaccination with two AZD1222 doses was followed by a rise in Spike-specific TCR breadth and depth. Sampling captured repertoires only after the peak T cell response.

Germline V CDR1 and CDR2: KGHDR, SFDVKD. V lost 9 bases, J lost 7 bases, and 4 bases stayed unmatched. The CDR3 has 13 residues. Concerning this clone itself: Antigen specificity is unknown.

This sequence originates from an adult in good health. The sample in question was peripheral blood, obtained on day 0 of AZD1222 vaccination. V gene TRBV24-1 combines with J gene TRBJ2-1, with 11 bases that match TRBD2. The CDR3 DNA reads TGTGCCACCCGATTAGCGGGAGGGAATGAGCAGTTCTTC. Residues: CATRLAGGNEQFF.